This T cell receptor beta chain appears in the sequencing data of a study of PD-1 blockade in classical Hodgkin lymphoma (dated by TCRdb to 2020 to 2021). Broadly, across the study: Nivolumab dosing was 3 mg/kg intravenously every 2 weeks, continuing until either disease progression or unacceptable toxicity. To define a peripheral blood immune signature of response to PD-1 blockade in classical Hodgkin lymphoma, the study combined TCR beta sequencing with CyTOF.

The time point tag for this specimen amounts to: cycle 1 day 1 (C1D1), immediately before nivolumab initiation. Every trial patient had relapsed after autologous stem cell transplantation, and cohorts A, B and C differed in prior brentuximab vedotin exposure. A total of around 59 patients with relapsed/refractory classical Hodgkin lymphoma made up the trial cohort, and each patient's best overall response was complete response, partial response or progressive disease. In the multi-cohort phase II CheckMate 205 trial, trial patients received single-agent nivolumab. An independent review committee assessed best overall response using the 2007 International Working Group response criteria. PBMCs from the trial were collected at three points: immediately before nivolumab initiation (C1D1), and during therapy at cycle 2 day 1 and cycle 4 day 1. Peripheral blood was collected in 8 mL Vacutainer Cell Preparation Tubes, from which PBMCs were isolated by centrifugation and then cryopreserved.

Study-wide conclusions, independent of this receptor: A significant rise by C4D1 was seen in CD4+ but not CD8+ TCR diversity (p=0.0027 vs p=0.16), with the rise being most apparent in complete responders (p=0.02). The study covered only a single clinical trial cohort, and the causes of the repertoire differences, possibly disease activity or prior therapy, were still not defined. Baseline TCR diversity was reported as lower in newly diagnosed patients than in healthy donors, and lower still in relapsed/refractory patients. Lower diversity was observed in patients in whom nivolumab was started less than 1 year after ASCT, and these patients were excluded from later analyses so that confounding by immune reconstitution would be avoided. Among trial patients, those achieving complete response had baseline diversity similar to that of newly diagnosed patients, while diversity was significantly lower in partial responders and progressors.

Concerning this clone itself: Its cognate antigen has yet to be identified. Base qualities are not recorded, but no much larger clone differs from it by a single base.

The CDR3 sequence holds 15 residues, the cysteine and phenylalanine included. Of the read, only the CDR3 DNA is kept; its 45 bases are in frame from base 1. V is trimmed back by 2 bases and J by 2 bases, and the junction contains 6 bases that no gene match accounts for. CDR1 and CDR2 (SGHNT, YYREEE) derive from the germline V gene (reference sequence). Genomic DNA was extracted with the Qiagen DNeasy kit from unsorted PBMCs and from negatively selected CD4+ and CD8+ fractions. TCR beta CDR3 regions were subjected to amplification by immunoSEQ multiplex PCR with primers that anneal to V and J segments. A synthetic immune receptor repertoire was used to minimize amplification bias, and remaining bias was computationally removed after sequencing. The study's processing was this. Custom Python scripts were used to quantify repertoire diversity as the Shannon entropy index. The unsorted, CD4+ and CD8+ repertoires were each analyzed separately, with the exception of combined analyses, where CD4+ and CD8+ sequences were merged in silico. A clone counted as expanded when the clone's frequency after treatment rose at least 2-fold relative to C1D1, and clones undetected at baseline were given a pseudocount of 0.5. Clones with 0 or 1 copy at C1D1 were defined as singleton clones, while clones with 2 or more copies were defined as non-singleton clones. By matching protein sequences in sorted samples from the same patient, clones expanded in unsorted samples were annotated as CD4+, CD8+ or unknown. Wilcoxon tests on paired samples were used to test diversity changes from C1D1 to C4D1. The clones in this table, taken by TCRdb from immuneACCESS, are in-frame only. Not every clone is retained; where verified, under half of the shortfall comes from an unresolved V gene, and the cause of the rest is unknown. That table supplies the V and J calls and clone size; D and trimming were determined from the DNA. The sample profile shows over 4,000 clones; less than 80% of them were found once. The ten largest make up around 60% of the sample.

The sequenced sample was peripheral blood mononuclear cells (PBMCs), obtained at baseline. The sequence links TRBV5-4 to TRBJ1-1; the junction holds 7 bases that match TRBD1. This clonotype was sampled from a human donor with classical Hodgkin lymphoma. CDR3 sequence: CASSLEQGINTEAFF. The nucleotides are TGTGCCAGCAGCTTAGAACAGGGGATAAACACTGAAGCTTTCTTT.